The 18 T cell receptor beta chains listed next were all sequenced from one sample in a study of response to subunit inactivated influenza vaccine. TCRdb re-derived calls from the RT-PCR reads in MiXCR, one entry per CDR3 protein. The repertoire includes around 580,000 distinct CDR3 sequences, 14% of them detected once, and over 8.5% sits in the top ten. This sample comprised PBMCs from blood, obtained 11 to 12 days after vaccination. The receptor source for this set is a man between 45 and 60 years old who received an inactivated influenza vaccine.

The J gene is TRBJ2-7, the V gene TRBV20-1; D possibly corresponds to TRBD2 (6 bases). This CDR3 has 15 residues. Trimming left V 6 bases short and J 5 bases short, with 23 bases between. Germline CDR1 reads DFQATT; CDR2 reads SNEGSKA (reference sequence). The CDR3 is CSAPTSEGSRDEQYF. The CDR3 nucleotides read TGCAGTGCCCCGACCTCGGAGGGCAGTAGGGACGAGCAGTACTTC.

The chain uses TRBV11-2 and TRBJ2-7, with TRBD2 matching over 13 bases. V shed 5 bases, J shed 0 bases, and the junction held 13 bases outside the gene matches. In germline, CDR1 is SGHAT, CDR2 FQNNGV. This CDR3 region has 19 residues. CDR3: CASSPRRTSGGPISYEQYF. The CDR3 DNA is TGTGCCAGCAGCCCGCGTAGGACTAGCGGGGGCCCGATCTCCTACGAGCAGTACTTC. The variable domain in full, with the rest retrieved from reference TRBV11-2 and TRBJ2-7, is EAGVAQSPRYKIIEKRQSVAFWCNPISGHATLYWYQQILGQGPKLLIQFQNNGVVDDSQLPKDRFSAERLKGVDSTLKIQPAKLEDSAVYLCASSPRRTSGGPISYEQYFGPGTRLTVT.

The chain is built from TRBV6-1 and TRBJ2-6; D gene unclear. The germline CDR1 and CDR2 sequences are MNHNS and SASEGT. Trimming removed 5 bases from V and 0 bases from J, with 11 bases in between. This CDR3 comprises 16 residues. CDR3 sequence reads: CASSSDPPSGANVLTF. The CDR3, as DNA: TGTGCCAGCAGTAGCGACCCACCCTCTGGGGCCAACGTCCTGACTTTC.

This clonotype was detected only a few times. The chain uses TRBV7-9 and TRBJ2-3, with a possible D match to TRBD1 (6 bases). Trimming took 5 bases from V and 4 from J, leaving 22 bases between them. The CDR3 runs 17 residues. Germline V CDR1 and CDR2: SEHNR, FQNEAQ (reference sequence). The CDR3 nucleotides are TGTGCCAGCAGCCCCCGTTTCAGGGGAATTGGGGCAGATACGCAGTATTTT. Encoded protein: CASSPRFRGIGADTQYF.

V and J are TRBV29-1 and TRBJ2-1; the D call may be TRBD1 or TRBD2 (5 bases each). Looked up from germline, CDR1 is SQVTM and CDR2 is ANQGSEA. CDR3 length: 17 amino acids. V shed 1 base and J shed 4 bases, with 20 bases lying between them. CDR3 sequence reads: CSVEGSPGRPPYNEQFF. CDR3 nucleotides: TGCAGCGTTGAAGGGAGCCCGGGACGCCCTCCTTACAATGAGCAGTTCTTC.

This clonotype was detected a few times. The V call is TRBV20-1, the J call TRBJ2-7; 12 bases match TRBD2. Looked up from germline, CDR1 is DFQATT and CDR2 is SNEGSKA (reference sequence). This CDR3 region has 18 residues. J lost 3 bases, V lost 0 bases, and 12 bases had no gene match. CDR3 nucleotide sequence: TGCAGTGCTAGAGATCTGGCCCCGACTAGCGGGGGATTCTACGAGCAGTACTTC. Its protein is CSARDLAPTSGGFYEQYF.

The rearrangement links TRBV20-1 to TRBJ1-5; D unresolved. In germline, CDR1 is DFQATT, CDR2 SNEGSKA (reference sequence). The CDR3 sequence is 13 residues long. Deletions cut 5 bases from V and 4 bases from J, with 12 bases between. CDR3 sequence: CSAVASANQPQHF. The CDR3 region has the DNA TGCAGTGCTGTGGCCTCTGCTAATCAGCCCCAGCATTTT.

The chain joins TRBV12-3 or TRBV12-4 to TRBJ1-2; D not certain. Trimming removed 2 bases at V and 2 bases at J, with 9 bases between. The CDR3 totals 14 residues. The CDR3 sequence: CASSLRSENYGYTF. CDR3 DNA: TGTGCCAGCAGTTTACGATCAGAAAACTATGGCTACACCTTC.

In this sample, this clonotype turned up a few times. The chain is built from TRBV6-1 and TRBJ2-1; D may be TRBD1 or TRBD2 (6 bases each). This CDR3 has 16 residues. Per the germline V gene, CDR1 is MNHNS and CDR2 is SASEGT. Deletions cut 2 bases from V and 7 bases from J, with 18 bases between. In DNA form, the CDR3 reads TGTGCCAGCAGTGAAATGTCCGGGGGCTTCGGGAATGAGCAGTTCTTC. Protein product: CASSEMSGGFGNEQFF.

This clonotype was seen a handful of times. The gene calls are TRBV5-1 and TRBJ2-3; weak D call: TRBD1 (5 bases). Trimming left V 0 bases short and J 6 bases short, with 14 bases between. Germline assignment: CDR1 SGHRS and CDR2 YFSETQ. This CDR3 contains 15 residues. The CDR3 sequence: CASSLDGSGLDTQYF. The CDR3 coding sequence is TGCGCCAGCAGCTTGGACGGTTCAGGGTTGGATACGCAGTATTTT.

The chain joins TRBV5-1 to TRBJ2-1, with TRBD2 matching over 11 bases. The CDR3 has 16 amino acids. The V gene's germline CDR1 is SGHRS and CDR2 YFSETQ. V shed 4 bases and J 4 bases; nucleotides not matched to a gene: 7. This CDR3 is CASSRAASGGYNEQFF. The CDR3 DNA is TGCGCCAGCAGCAGGGCCGCTAGCGGGGGGTACAATGAGCAGTTCTTC.

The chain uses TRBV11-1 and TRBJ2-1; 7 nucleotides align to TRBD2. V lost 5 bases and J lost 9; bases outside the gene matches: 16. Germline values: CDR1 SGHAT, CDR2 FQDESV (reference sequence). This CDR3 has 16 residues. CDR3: CASSPWASGVVGEQFF. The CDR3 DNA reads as TGTGCCAGCAGCCCTTGGGCGAGCGGGGTTGTAGGTGAGCAGTTCTTC.

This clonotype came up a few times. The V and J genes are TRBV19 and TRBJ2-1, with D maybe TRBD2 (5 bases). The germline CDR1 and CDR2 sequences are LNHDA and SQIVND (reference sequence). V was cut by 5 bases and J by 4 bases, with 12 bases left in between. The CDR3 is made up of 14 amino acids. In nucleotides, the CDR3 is TGTGCCAGTAGTTTCGTAGGAGGATACAATGAGCAGTTCTTC. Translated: CASSFVGGYNEQFF.

CDR3 residues: CASSHRDSRGAQYF. The CDR3, as DNA: TGTGCCAGCAGCCACCGGGACTCCAGAGGGGCCCAGTACTTC. The rearrangement links TRBV7-2 to TRBJ2-5; D is possibly TRBD2 (6 bases). The length of the CDR3 is 14 residues. Per germline, CDR1 SGHTA and CDR2 FQGNSA. The V end was cut by 5 bases, the J end by 9 bases, with 19 bases between.

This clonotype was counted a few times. The CDR3 protein is CASSLVGSNNEQFF. The CDR3, as DNA: TGTGCCAGCAGCTTAGTAGGGTCGAACAATGAGCAGTTCTTC. V usage is TRBV7-9 and J usage is TRBJ2-1; D uncertain. The V gene's germline CDR1 is SEHNR and CDR2 FQNEAQ (reference sequence). Trimming removed 1 base from V and 5 bases from J, with 9 bases in between. The CDR3 has 14 amino acids.

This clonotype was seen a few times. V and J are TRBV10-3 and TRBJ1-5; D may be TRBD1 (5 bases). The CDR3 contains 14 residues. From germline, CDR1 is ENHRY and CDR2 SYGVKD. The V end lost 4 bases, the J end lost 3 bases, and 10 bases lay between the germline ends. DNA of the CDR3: TGTGCCATCAGTGTTATAGGGACCAATCAGCCCCAGCATTTT. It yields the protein CAISVIGTNQPQHF.

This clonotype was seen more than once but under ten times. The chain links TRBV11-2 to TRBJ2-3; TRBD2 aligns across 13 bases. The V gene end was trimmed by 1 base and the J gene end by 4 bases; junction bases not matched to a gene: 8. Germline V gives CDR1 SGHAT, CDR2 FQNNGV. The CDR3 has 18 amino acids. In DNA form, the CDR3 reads TGTGCCAGCAGCTTAGTTTGGACTAGCGGGAGAGAGGCAGATACGCAGTATTTT. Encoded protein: CASSLVWTSGREADTQYF.

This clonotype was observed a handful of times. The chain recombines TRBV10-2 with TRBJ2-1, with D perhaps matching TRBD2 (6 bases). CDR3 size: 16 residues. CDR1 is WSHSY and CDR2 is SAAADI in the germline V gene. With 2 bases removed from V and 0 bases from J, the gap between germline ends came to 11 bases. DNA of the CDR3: TGCGCCAGCAGTGAGGCGGGACTGCCCTCCTACAATGAGCAGTTCTTC. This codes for CASSEAGLPSYNEQFF.